A selection of T cell receptor beta chains follows, all from one sample in a study of blood T cells in healthy people across ages. TCRdb reprocessed the 5' RACE reads with MiXCR, giving one entry per CDR3 protein. The sample records about 1.5 million distinct CDR3 sequences, 35% to 45% being singletons. Sequencing used blood. Receptors were obtained from a woman younger than 30 in good health. Both conserved end residues are part of each CDR3. The D gene is left open where the match is weak. The size entry is marked missing in some rows and otherwise reads once, few, many or a size class.

V,D,J,length,size,DNA,CDR3
TRBV28,TRBD2,TRBJ2-7,20,few,TGTGCCAGCAGTTTACCCCTCATAAGACTAGCGGGAGGCCCTTCCTACGAGCAGTACTTC,CASSLPLIRLAGGPSYEQYF
TRBV4-1,NA,TRBJ1-2,14,NA,TGCGCCAGCAGCCAAGAAGTAGGCAGCTATGGCTACACCTTC,CASSQEVGSYGYTF
TRBV6-5,TRBD2,TRBJ2-1,14,once,TGTGCCAGCAGTGACGGGGGGGTGTACAATGAGCAGTTCTTC,CASSDGGVYNEQFF
TRBV7-3,TRBD2,TRBJ2-1,15,once,TGTGCCAGCAGCCAAGGGACTAGCTTTGGCAATGAGCAGTTCTTC,CASSQGTSFGNEQFF
TRBV20-1,TRBD1,TRBJ1-1,12,NA,TGCAGTGCGGGACAGGCCCCCACTGAAGCTTTCTTT,CSAGQAPTEAFF
TRBV2,TRBD2,TRBJ2-1,14,many,TGTGCCAGCAGTGACGGGAGGGCGGACAATGAGCAGTTCTTC,CASSDGRADNEQFF
TRBV25-1,NA,TRBJ2-7,14,NA,TGTGCCACCCTGGGAGAGGGGGTAGGTCGCGAGCAGTACTTC,CATLGEGVGREQYF
TRBV5-1,NA,TRBJ2-3,16,few,TGCGCCAGCAGCTTGGTGCTAGCGTTAAGCACAGATACGCAGTATTTT,CASSLVLALSTDTQYF
TRBV2,NA,TRBJ1-2,13,once,TGTGCCAGCAGTGAACGGTCCGGGTCAGGCTACACCTTC,CASSERSGSGYTF
TRBV2,NA,TRBJ1-2,13,NA,TGTGCCAGCGGTAGGGACATGGTGGATGGCTACACCTTC,CASGRDMVDGYTF
TRBV5-1,TRBD1,TRBJ1-2,14,NA,TGCGCCAGCAGCGATTGGAGGCAGGGGGGCGGCTACACCTTC,CASSDWRQGGGYTF
TRBV10-2,TRBD2,TRBJ2-1,16,NA,TGCGCCAGCACCGTACCTCAGACTAGCGGGAGGGGTGAGCAGTTCTTC,CASTVPQTSGRGEQFF
TRBV10-3,NA,TRBJ1-2,16,few,TGTGCCATCAGTGAGTCTCCACAGCAAGCTAACTATGGCTACACCTTC,CAISESPQQANYGYTF
TRBV20-1,NA,TRBJ2-7,12,NA,TGCAGTGCTGACCCCGGGTCCTACGAGCAGTACTTC,CSADPGSYEQYF
TRBV14,TRBD2,TRBJ2-7,13,NA,TGTGCCAGCAGCCAGGACCTTACTAGCGCGCAGTACTTC,CASSQDLTSAQYF
TRBV5-1,TRBD1,TRBJ1-2,18,NA,TGCGCCAGCAGCTTGGGACCGGGACAGGGGGCCTCCACCTATGGCTACACCTTC,CASSLGPGQGASTYGYTF
TRBV27,TRBD1,TRBJ2-6,17,NA,TGTGCCAGCAGTCCTGGGACAGGCCCAAGGGGGGCCAACGTCCTGACTTTC,CASSPGTGPRGANVLTF
TRBV12-3/TRBV12-4,TRBD1,TRBJ2-5,13,few,TGTGCCAGCAGGAAAACAGGGGGGAATGAGCAGTACTTC,CASRKTGGNEQYF
TRBV27,TRBD2,TRBJ2-1,15,NA,TGTGCCAGCCTAGCGGGAGGGGGCTCCTACAATGAGCAGTTCTTC,CASLAGGGSYNEQFF
TRBV4-1,TRBD1,TRBJ2-1,16,NA,TGCGCCAGCAGCCAAGATATCACAGGGGGTAAGGGTGAGCAGTTCTTC,CASSQDITGGKGEQFF
TRBV18,TRBD2,TRBJ2-3,18,NA,TGTGCCAGCTCACCGTTGGTCTCGGGAGGGCAGAGCACAGATACGCAGTATTTT,CASSPLVSGGQSTDTQYF
TRBV6-1,TRBD2,TRBJ2-1,16,NA,TGTGCCAGCAGTGTGAAGGCACTAGCGGGGGGGAATGAGCAGTTCTTC,CASSVKALAGGNEQFF
TRBV21-1,NA,TRBJ1-1,13,NA,TGTGCCAGCAGCAAACCACCGAACACTGAAGCTTTCTTT,CASSKPPNTEAFF
TRBV5-1,NA,TRBJ2-4,16,NA,TGCGCCAGCAGCGGTAGGACAGACTTAGCCAAAAACATTCAGTACTTC,CASSGRTDLAKNIQYF
TRBV7-9,TRBD2,TRBJ2-3,16,NA,TGTGCCAGCAGCCCCCTCGGGGGAGGGCCTATTAATACGCAGTATTTT,CASSPLGGGPINTQYF
TRBV7-9,NA,TRBJ2-7,15,NA,TGTGCCAGCGATCCCCTTGAACAGTTCTCCTACGAGCAGTACTTC,CASDPLEQFSYEQYF
TRBV12-5,TRBD2,TRBJ2-3,16,many,TGTGCTAGTGGTTTCTTCATAGCGGGAGCCACAGATACGCAGTATTTT,CASGFFIAGATDTQYF
TRBV20-1,NA,TRBJ2-7,10,NA,TGCAGTGCTGCGTTTGGGGCCCAGTACTTC,CSAAFGAQYF
TRBV5-1,TRBD1,TRBJ2-5,13,many,TGTGCCAGCAGTCTAACAGGGGTAGAGACCCAGTACTTC,CASSLTGVETQYF
TRBV7-3,NA,TRBJ2-3,15,NA,TGTGCCAGCAGACCAACTAGCAGTAGCACAGATACGCAGTATTTT,CASRPTSSSTDTQYF
TRBV10-3,NA,TRBJ2-7,16,NA,TGTGCCATCAGTGAGTCGGCCAGCGGGCGCCTCTACGAGCAGTACTTC,CAISESASGRLYEQYF
TRBV12-3/TRBV12-4,TRBD1,TRBJ1-2,12,NA,TGTGCCAGCAGGTCAGGGGGAGGTGGCTACACCTTC,CASRSGGGGYTF
TRBV9,NA,TRBJ1-2,17,NA,TGTGCCAGAAGCGTAGCGGGAAAGGCATGGCGTTCGGTTGGCTACACCTTC,CARSVAGKAWRSVGYTF
TRBV10-1,TRBD1,TRBJ2-5,14,NA,TGCGCCAGCAGTACCGGACAGGTCGGGGAGACCCAGTACTTC,CASSTGQVGETQYF
TRBV9,NA,TRBJ2-7,13,NA,TGTGCCAGCAGCGAACGGACGGGCTACGAGCAGTACTTC,CASSERTGYEQYF
TRBV28,NA,TRBJ1-2,14,NA,TGTGCCAGCAGCCCTAGGGGCAGGCCGGGGGGCTACACCTTC,CASSPRGRPGGYTF
TRBV6-6,TRBD1,TRBJ2-7,15,NA,TGTGCCAGCAGTTACGAACAGGGGGCGTCCTGCGAGCAGTACTTC,CASSYEQGASCEQYF
TRBV6-1,TRBD1,TRBJ2-7,16,NA,TGTGCCAGCAGTGCCCGGACAGGGAGCTCCTACAATGAGCAGTACTTC,CASSARTGSSYNEQYF
TRBV6-1,TRBD1,TRBJ2-1,15,NA,TGTGCCAGCAGTGGCCAGGGGGCGGATTACAATGAGCAGTTCTTC,CASSGQGADYNEQFF
TRBV6-4,TRBD2,TRBJ2-1,14,NA,TGTGCCAGCAGTGAGAGCGGGGAGGCCAATGAGCAGTTCTTC,CASSESGEANEQFF
TRBV20-1,NA,TRBJ2-5,13,NA,TGCAGTGCCGGACGTAGCGCCGGAGGTGAGCAGTACTTC,CSAGRSAGGEQYF
TRBV21-1,NA,TRBJ1-6,19,NA,TGTGCCAGCAGCAAAGCGCAGGTCAGCATAATCGATAGTAATTCACCCCTCCACTTT,CASSKAQVSIIDSNSPLHF
TRBV30,NA,TRBJ2-3,17,NA,TGTGCCTGGGAACGAAGGAGGGGGTTCTTAAGCACAGATACGCAGTATTTT,CAWERRRGFLSTDTQYF
TRBV27,NA,TRBJ1-1,14,few,TGTGCCAGCAGTTTATCTGGGATCAACACTGAAGCTTTCTTT,CASSLSGINTEAFF
TRBV7-2,TRBD2,TRBJ2-1,16,NA,TGTGCCAGCAGCTCAACTGCGGGGGGGGGCTACAATGAGCAGTTCTTC,CASSSTAGGGYNEQFF